Below are 3 T cell receptor beta chains sequenced from a single sample in a study of T cell repertoires in aging, cancer and after chemotherapy. Peripheral blood genomic DNA, not sorted cells or RNA, was the template. A mixed TRB-A/B primer pool amplified rearranged TRB by multiplex touch-down PCR. One entry per CDR3 protein, called by TCRdb with MiXCR from the multiplex PCR reads. The sample includes 2,500 to 3,500 distinct CDR3 sequences, about 25% of them seen just once. Sequencing input: blood. The origin of the receptors is a human donor with a solid tumor.

The rearrangement joins TRBV7-9 to TRBJ1-2; 9 nucleotides agree with TRBD1. The CDR3 is 14 residues long. Germline V gene sequence: CDR1 SEHNR, CDR2 FQNEAQ (reference sequence). V was pared by 4 bases and J by 7 bases, with 7 bases of the junction left unmatched. This CDR3 reads CASSSNRGQSGYTF. For the CDR3, the DNA is TGTGCCAGCAGCTCTAACAGGGGGCAATCTGGCTACACCTTC.

By sample fraction, this clonotype is medium-sized (0.01 to 0.1%). The chain couples TRBV12-3 or TRBV12-4 to TRBJ1-4; 10 bases align to TRBD1. This CDR3 is built from 14 residues. The V gene end was trimmed by 4 bases and the J gene end by 10 bases; junction bases not matched to a gene: 6. The CDR3 region is CASSSDRDRGKLFF. CDR3 coding DNA: TGTGCCAGCAGTTCGGACAGGGACAGGGGAAAACTGTTTTTT.

The chain combines TRBV7-2 with TRBJ1-1; D gene unclear. The germline gives CDR1 SGHTA, CDR2 FQGNSA. CDR3 length: 14 amino acids. V dropped 1 base and J dropped 11 bases, with 17 bases sitting between them. CDR3 DNA sequence: TGTGCCAGCAGCTTAGTTGACCCCACTGTGATCGCTTTCTTT. It specifies CASSLVDPTVIAFF.